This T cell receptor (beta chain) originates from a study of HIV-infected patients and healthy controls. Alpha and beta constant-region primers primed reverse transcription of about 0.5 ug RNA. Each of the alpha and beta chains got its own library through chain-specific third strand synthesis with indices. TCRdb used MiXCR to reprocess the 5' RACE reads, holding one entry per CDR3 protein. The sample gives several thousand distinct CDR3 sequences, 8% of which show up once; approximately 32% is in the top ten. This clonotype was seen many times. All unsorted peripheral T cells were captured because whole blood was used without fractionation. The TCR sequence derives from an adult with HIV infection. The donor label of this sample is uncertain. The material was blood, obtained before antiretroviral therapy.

CDR3 in amino acids: CASSQGGGGYTF. CDR3 DNA sequence: TGTGCCAGCAGCCAAGGCGGTGGAGGCTACACCTTC. This sequence joins TRBV3-1 and TRBJ1-2, with no clear D. The CDR3 contains 12 residues. Trimming removed 1 base at V and 8 bases at J, with 8 bases between. CDR1 is LGHDT, CDR2 YNNKEL, per germline (reference sequence).